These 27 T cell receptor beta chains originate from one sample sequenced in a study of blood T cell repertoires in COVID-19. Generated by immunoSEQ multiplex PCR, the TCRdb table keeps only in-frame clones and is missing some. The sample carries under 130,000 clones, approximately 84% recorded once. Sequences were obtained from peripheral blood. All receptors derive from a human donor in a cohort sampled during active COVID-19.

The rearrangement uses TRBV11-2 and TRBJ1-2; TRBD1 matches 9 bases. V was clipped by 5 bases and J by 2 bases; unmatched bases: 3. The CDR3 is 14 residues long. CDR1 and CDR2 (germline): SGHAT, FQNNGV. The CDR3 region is CASSIQGANYGYTF. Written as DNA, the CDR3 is TGTGCCAGCAGCATACAGGGGGCAAACTATGGCTACACCTTC.

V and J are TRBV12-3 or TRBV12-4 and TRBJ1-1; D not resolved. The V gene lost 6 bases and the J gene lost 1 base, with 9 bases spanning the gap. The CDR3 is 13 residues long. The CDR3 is CASSLERNTEAFF. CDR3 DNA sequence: TGTGCCAGCAGCCTAGAAAGGAACACTGAAGCTTTCTTT.

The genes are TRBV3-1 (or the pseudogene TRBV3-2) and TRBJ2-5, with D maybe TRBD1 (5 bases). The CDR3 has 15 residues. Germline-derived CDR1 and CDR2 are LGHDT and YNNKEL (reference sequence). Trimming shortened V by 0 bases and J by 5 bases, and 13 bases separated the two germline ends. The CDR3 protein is CASSQDSGRVETQYF. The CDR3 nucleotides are TGTGCCAGCAGCCAAGATTCTGGCAGGGTGGAGACCCAGTACTTC.

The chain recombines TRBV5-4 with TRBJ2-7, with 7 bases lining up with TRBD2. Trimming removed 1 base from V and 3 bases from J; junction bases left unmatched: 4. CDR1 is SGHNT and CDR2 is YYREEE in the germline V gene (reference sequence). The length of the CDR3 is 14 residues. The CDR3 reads CASSLKASGYEQYF. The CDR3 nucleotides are TGTGCCAGCAGCTTGAAGGCTAGCGGCTACGAGCAGTACTTC.

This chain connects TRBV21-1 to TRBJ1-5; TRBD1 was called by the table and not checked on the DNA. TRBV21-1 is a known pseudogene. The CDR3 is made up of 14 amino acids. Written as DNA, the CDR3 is TGTGCCAGCAGCAAGGCAGGTCGCAATCAGCCCCAGCATTTT. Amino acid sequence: CASSKAGRNQPQHF.

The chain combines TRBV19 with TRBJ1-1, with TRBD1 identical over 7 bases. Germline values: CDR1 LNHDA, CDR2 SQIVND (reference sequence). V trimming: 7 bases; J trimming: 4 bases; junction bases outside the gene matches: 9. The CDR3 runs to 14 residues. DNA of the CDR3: TGTGCCAGTACCCCAAGGGGGCTACTCACTGAAGCTTTCTTT. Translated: CASTPRGLLTEAFF.

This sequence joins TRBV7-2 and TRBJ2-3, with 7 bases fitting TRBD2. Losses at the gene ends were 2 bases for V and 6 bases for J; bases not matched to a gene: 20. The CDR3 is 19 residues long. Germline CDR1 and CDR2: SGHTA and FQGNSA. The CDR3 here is CASSLIGARGGAQMDTQYF. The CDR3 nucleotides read TGTGCCAGCAGCTTAATTGGGGCTCGCGGGGGAGCCCAAATGGATACGCAGTATTTT.

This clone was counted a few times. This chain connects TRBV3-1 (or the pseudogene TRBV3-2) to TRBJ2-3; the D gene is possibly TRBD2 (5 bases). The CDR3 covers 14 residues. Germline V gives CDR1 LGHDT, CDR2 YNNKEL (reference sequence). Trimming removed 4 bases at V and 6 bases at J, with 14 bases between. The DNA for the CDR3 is TGTGCCAGCAGCCGGACTCCCCGTCCCGATACGCAGTATTTT. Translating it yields CASSRTPRPDTQYF.

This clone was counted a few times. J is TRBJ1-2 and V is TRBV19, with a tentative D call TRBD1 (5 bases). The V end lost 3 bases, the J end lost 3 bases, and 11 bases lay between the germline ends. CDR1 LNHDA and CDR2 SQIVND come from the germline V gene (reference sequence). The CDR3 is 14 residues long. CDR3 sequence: CASSMGGDYYGYTF. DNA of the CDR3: TGTGCCAGTAGTATGGGCGGGGACTACTATGGCTACACCTTC. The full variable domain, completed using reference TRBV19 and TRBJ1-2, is DGGITQSPKYLFRKEGQNVTLSCEQNLNHDAMYWYRQDPGQGLRLIYYSQIVNDFQKGDIAEGYSVSREKKESFPLTVTSAQKNPTAFYLCASSMGGDYYGYTFGSGTRLTVV.

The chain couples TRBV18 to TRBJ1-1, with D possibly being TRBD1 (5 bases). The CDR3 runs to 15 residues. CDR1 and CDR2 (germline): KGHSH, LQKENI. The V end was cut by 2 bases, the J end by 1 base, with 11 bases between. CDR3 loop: CASSPSWGRNTEAFF. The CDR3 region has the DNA TGTGCCAGCTCACCAAGCTGGGGCCGGAACACTGAAGCTTTCTTT.

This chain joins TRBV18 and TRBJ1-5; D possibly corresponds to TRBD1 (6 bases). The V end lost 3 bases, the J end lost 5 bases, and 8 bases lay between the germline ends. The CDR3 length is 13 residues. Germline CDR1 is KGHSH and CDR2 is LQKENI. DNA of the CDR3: TGTGCCAGCTCACCGGCAGGGGATCAGCCCCAGCATTTT. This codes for CASSPAGDQPQHF.

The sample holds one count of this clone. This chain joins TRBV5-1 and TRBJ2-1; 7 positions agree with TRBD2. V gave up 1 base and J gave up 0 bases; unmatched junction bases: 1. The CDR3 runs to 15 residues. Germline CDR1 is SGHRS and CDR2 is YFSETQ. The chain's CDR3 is CASSLSGDSYNEQFF. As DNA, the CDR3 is TGCGCCAGCAGCTTGAGCGGGGACTCCTACAATGAGCAGTTCTTC.

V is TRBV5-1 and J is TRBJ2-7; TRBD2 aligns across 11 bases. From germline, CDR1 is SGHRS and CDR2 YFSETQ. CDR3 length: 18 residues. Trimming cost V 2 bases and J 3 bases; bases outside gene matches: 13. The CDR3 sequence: CASSFSASGGPALYEQYF. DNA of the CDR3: TGCGCCAGCAGCTTTTCCGCTAGCGGGGGGCCCGCCCTCTACGAGCAGTACTTC. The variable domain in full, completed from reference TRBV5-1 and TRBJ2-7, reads KAGVTQTPRYLIKTRGQQVTLSCSPISGHRSVSWYQQTPGQGLQFLFEYFSETQRNKGNFPGRFSGRQFSNSRSEMNVSTLELGDSALYLCASSFSASGGPALYEQYFGPGTRLTVT.

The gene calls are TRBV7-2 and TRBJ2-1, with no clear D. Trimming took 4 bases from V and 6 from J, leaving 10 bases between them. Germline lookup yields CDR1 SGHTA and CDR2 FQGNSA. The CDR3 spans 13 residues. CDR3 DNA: TGTGCCAGCAGCTATGGCCGTGTCAATGAGCAGTTCTTC. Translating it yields CASSYGRVNEQFF. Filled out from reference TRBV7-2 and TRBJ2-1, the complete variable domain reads GAGVSQSPSNKVTEKGKDVELRCDPISGHTALYWYRQSLGQGLEFLIYFQGNSAPDKSGLPSDRFSAERTGGSVSTLTIQRTQQEDSAVYLCASSYGRVNEQFFGPGTRLTVL.

The CDR3 DNA follows: TGTGCCAGCAGCTTAGGGGGAGGGAACTATGGCTACACCTTC. Protein: CASSLGGGNYGYTF. This rearrangement joins TRBV7-9 to TRBJ1-2; no reliable D call. Trimming shortened V by 1 base and J by 2 bases, and 8 bases separated the two germline ends. Germline V gene data show CDR1 as SEHNR and CDR2 as FQNEAQ (reference sequence). This CDR3 region has 14 residues.

The CDR3 is CASSLERGGPETQYF. DNA for the CDR3: TGCGCCAGCAGCTTGGAGAGGGGGGGGCCCGAGACCCAGTACTTC. V gene TRBV5-1 combines with J gene TRBJ2-5; the D gene is possibly TRBD2 (7 bases). Trimming cost V 0 bases and J 5 bases, with 14 bases left between them. Germline V gives CDR1 SGHRS, CDR2 YFSETQ. The CDR3 spans 15 residues. Drawing the rest from reference TRBV5-1 and TRBJ2-5, the complete variable domain is KAGVTQTPRYLIKTRGQQVTLSCSPISGHRSVSWYQQTPGQGLQFLFEYFSETQRNKGNFPGRFSGRQFSNSRSEMNVSTLELGDSALYLCASSLERGGPETQYFGPGTRLLVL.

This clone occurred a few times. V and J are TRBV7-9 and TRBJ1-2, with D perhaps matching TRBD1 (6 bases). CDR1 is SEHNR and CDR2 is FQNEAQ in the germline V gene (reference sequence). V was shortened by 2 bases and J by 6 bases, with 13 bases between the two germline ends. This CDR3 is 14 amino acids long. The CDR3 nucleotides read TGTGCCAGCAGCTTAAACAGGGTAGAGAATGGCTACACCTTC. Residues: CASSLNRVENGYTF.

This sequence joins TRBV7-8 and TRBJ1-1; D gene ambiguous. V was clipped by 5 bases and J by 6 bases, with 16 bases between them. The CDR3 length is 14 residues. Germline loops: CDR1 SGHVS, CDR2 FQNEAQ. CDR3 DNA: TGTGCCAGCAGCCCCCGGGCGGGCGACGCTGAAGCTTTCTTT. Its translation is CASSPRAGDAEAFF.

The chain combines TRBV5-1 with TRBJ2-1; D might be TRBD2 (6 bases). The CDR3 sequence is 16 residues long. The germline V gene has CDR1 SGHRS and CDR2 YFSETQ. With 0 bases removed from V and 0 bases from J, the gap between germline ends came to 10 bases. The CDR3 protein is CASSLERGISYNEQFF. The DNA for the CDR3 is TGCGCCAGCAGCTTGGAACGGGGGATCTCCTACAATGAGCAGTTCTTC. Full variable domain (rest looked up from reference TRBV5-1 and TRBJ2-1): KAGVTQTPRYLIKTRGQQVTLSCSPISGHRSVSWYQQTPGQGLQFLFEYFSETQRNKGNFPGRFSGRQFSNSRSEMNVSTLELGDSALYLCASSLERGISYNEQFFGPGTRLTVL.

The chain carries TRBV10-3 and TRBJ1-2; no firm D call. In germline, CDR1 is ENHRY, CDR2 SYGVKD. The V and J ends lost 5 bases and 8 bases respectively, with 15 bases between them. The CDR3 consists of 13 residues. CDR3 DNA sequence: TGTGCCATCAGTCAGCCCCTCACTACGGGCTACACCTTC. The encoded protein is CAISQPLTTGYTF.

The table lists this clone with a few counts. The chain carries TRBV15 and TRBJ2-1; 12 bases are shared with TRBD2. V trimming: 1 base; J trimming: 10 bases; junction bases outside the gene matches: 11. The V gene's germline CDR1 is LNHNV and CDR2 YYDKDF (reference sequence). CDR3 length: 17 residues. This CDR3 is CATSRGALAGGLWEQFF. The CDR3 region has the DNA TGTGCCACCAGCAGAGGAGCACTAGCGGGGGGCCTATGGGAGCAGTTCTTC.

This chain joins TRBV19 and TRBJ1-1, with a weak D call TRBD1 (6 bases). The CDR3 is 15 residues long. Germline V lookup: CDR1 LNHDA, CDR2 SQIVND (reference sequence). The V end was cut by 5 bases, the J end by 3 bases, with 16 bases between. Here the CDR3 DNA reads TGTGCCAGTAGTCCAGGGGCGTGGGAAGACACTGAAGCTTTCTTT. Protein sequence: CASSPGAWEDTEAFF.

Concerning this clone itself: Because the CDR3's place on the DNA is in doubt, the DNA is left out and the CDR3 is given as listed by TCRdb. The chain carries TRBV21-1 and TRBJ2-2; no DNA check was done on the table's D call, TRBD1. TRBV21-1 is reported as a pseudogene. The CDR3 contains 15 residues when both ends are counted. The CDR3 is CASSTWGPGTGELFF.

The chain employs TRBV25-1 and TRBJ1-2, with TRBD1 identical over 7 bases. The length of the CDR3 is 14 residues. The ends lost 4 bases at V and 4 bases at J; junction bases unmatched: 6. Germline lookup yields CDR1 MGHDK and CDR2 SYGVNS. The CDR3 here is CASSVSGGSYGYTF. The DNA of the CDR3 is TGTGCCAGCAGTGTTTCAGGGGGTAGCTATGGCTACACCTTC.

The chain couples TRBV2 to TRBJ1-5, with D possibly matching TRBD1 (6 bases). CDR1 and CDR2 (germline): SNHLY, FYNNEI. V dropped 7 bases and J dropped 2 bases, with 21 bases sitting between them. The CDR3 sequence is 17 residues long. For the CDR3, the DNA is TGTGCCAGCACCCAAGGAGGGGGGGGCGGAGGCAATCAGCCCCAGCATTTT. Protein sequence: CASTQGGGGGGNQPQHF.

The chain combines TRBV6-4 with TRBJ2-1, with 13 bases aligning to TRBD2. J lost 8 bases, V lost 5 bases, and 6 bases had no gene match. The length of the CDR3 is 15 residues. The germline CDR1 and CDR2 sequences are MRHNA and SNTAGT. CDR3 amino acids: CASSSGTSGVHEQFF. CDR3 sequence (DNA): TGTGCCAGCAGTTCCGGGACTAGCGGGGTCCATGAGCAGTTCTTC.

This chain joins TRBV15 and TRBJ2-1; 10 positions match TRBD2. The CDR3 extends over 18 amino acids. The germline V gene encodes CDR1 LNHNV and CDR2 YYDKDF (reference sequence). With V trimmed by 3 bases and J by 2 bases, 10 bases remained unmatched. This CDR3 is CATSRRILAGGTYNEQFF. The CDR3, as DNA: TGTGCCACCAGCAGGAGAATTTTAGCGGGGGGTACCTACAATGAGCAGTTCTTC.